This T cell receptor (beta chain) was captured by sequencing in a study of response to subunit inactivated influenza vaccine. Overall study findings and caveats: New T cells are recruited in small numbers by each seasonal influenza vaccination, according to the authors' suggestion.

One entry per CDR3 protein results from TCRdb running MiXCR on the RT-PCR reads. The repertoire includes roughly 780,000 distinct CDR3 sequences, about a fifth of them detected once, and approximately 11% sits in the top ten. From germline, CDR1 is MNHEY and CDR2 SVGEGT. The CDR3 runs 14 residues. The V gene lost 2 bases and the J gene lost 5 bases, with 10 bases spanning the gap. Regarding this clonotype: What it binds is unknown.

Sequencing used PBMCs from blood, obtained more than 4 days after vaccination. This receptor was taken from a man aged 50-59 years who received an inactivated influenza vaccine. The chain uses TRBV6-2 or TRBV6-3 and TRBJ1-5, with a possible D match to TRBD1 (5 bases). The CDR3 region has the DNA TGTGCCAGCAGTTACGGCAGGGCTGATCAGCCCCAGCATTTT. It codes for CASSYGRADQPQHF.